One TCR beta chain is described in this entry. This record belongs to a study of beta chain features in type 1 diabetes. V dropped 4 bases and J dropped 3 bases, with 14 bases sitting between them. CDR3 length: 15 amino acids. Germline CDR1 and CDR2: SGDLS and YYNGEE. Every isolated RNA sample was fully reverse transcribed, so sequencing captured expressed TCRB transcripts. Method: immunoSEQ multiplex PCR; TCRdb's copy keeps in-frame clones and lacks some. The table shows fewer than 650,000 clones, with roughly a sixth occurring only once. The rearrangement links TRBV9 to TRBJ2-1, with TRBD1 as a possible D gene (6 bases). Sequences were obtained from naive CD4+ T cells from blood. This clonotype was sampled from a man between 18 and 35 years old in good health. This CDR3 reads CASSTTGRDYNEQFF. In DNA form, the CDR3 reads TGTGCCAGCAGCACGACAGGTCGAGACTACAATGAGCAGTTCTTC.